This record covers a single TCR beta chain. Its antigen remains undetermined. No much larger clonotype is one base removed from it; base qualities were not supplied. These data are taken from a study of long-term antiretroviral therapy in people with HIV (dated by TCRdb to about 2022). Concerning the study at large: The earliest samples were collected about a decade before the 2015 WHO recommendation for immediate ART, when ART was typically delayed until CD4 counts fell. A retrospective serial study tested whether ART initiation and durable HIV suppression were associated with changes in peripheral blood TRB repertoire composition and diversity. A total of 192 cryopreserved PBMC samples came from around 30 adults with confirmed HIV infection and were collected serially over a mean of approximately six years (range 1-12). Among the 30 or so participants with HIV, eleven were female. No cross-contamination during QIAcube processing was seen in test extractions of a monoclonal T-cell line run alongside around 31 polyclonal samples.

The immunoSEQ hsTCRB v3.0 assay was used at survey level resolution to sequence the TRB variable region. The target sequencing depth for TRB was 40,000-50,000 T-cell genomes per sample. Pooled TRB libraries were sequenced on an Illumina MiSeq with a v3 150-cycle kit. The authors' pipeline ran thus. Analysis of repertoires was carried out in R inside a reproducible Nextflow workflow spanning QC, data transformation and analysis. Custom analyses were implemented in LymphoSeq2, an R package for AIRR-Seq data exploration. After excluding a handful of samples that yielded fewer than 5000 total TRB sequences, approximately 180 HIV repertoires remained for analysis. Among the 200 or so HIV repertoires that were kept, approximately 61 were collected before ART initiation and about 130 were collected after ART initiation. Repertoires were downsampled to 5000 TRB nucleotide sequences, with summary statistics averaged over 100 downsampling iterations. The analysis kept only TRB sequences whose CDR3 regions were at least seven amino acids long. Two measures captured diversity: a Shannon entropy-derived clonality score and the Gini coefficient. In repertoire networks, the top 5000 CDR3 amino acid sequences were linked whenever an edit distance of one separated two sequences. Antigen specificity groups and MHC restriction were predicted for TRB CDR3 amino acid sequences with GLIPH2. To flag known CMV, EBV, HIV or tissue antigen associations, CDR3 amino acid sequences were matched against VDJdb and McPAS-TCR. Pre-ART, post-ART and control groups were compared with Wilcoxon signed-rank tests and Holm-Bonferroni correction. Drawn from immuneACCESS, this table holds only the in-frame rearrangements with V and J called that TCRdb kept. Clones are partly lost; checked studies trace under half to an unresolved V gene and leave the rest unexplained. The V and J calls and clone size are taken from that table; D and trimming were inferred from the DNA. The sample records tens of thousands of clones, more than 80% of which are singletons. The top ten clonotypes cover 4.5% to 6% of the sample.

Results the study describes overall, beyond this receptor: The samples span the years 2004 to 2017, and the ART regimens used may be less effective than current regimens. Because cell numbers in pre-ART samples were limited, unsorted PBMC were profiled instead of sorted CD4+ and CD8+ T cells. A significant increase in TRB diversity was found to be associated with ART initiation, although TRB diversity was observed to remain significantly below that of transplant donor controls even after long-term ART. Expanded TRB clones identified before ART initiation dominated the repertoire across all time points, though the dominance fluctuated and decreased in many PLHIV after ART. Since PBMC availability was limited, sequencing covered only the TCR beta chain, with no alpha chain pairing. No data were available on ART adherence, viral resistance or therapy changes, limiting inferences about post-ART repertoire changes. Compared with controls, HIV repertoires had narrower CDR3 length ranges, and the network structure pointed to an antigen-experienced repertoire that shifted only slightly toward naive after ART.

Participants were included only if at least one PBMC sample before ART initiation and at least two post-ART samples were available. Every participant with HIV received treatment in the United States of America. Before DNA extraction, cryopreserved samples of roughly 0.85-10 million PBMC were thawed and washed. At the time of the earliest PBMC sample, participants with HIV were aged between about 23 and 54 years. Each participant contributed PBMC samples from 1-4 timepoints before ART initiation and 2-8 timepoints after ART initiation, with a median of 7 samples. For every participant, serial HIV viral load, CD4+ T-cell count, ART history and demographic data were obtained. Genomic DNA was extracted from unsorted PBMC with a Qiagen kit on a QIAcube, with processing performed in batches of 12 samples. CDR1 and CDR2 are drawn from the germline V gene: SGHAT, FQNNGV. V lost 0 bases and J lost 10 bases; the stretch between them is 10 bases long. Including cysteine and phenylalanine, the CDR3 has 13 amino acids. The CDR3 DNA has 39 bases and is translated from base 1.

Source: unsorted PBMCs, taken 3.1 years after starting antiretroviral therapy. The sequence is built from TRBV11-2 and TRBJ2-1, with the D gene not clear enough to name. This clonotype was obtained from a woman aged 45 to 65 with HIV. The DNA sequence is TGTGCCAGCAGCTTAGATGGGAAAACGGAGCAGTTCTTC. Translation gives CASSLDGKTEQFF. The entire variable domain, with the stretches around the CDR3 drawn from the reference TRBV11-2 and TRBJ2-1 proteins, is EAGVAQSPRYKIIEKRQSVAFWCNPISGHATLYWYQQILGQGPKLLIQFQNNGVVDDSQLPKDRFSAERLKGVDSTLKIQPAKLEDSAVYLCASSLDGKTEQFFGPGTRLTVL.